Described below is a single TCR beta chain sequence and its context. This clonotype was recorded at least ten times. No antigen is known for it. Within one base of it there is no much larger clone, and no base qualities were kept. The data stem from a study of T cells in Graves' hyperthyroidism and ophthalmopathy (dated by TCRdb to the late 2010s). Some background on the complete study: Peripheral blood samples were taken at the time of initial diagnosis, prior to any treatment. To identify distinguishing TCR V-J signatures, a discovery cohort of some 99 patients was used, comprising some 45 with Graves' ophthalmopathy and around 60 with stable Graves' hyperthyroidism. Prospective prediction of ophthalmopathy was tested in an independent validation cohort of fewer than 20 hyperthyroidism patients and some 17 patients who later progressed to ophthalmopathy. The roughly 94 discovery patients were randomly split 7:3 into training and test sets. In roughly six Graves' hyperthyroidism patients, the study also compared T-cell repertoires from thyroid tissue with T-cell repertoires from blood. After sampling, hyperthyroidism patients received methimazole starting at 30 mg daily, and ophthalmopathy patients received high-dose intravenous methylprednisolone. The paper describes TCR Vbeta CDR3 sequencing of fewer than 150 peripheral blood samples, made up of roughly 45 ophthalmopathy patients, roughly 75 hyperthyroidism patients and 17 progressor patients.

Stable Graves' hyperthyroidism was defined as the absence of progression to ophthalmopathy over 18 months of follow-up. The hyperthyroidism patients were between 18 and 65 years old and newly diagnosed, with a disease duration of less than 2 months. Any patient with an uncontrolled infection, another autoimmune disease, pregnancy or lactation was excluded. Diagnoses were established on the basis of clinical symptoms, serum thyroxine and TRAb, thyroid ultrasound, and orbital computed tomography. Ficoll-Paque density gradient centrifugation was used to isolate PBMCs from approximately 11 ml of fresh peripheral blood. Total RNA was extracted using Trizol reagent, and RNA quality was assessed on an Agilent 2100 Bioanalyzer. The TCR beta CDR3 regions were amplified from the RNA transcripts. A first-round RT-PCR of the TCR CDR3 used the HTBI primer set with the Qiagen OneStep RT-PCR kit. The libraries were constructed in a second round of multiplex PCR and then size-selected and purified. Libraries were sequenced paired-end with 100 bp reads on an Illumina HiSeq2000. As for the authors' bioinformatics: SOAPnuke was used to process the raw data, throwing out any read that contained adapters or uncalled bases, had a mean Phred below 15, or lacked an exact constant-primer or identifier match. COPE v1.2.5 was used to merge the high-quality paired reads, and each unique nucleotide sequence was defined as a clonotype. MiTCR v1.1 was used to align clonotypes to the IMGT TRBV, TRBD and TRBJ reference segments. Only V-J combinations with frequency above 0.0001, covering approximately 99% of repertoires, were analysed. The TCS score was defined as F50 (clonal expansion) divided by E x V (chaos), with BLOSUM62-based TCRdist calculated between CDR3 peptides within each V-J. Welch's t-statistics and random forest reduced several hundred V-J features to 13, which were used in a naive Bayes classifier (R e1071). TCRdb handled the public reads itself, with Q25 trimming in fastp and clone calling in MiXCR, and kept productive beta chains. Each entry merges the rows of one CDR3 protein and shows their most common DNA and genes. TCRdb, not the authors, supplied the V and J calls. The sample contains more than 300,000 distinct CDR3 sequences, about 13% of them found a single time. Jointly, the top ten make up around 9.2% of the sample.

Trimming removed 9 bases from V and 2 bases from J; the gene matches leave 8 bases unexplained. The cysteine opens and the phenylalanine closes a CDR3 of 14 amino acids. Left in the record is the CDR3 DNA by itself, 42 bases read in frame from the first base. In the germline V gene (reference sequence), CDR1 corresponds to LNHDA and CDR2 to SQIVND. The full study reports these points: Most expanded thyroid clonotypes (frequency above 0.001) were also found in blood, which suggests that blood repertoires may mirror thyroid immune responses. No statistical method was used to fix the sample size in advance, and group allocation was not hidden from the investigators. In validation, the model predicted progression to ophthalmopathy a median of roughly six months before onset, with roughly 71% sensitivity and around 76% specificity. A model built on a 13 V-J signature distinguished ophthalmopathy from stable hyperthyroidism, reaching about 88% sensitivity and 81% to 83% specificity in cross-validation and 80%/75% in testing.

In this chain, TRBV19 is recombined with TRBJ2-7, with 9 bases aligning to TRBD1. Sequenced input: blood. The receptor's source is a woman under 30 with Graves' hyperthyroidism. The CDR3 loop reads CASSPRQGAYEQYF. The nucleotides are TGTGCCAGCAGTCCCCGACAGGGGGCCTACGAGCAGTACTTC.